Listed below are T cell receptor beta chains from one sample, sequenced in a study of cytomegalovirus exposure and HLA in healthy donors. Only in-frame clones appear in the TCRdb table, and some are missing; sequencing was by immunoSEQ multiplex PCR. The sample has about 200,000 clones; roughly 90% are singletons. Material: PBMCs. The receptors derive from a woman aged 25 to 39 in good health and CMV-seronegative. CDR3s include the opening cysteine and the closing phenylalanine or tryptophan. Each record gives: clone size, J gene, D gene, V gene, CDR3 DNA, CDR3 protein. A D gene is named only where the DNA matches it firmly. The size field is filled for only some rows; it gives once, few, many or a size class.

.	TRBJ2-5	.	TRBV20-1	TGCAGTGCCTGGCAGAGAGGGTGGCACTTC	CSAWQRGWHF
once	TRBJ2-7	TRBD2	TRBV19	TGTGCCAGTAGTCGGAGTATAGCGGGAGGGGCTTCGGCTTACGAGCAGTACTTC	CASSRSIAGGASAYEQYF
.	TRBJ2-3	TRBD2	TRBV5-1	TGCGCCAGCAGCCTCTATAGCGGGGTGAGCACAGATACGCAGTATTTT	CASSLYSGVSTDTQYF
.	TRBJ1-2	.	TRBV7-9	TGTGCCAGCAGCCCTCGGGGATCAACTAACTATGGCTACACCTTC	CASSPRGSTNYGYTF
once	TRBJ2-7	.	TRBV25-1	TGTGCCAGCAGGAGCCCGGTAACCTACGAGCAGTACTTC	CASRSPVTYEQYF
.	TRBJ2-2	TRBD2	TRBV15	TGTGCCACCAGCAGTGGACTAGCGGGAGAGATGCCGTACACCGGGGAGCTGTTTTTT	CATSSGLAGEMPYTGELFF
.	TRBJ2-7	.	TRBV29-1	TGCAGCGTTGATACAGGGTTGGACGAGCAGTACTTC	CSVDTGLDEQYF
.	TRBJ2-7	.	TRBV27	TGTGCCAGCAGAACCTCCGGGACACTCTCCTACGAGCAGTACTTC	CASRTSGTLSYEQYF
.	TRBJ2-7	TRBD2	TRBV6-6	TGTGCCAGCAGATTCCTAGCGGGAGCTTACGAGCAGTACTTC	CASRFLAGAYEQYF
.	TRBJ2-2	.	TRBV9	TGTGCCAGCAGTCAGGGGAACACCGGGGAGCTGTTTTTT	CASSQGNTGELFF
.	TRBJ1-4	TRBD1	TRBV5-1	TGCGCCAGCAGCTTTGACAGGGGGGACGAAAAACTGTTTTTT	CASSFDRGDEKLFF
.	TRBJ1-2	.	TRBV6-4	TGTGCCAGCAGTGCCCAAAACGACGGAGCGAGCGGGAGGGATGGCTACACCTTC	CASSAQNDGASGRDGYTF
.	TRBJ2-1	.	TRBV7-2	TGTGCCAGCAGCTCCCGAGCGGGTTCCTACAATGAGCAGTTCTTC	CASSSRAGSYNEQFF
.	TRBJ2-2	.	TRBV7-9	TGTGCCAGCAGCTTAAGGCGGGTCAGCGGAACCGGGGAGCTGTTTTTT	CASSLRRVSGTGELFF
.	TRBJ2-7	TRBD2	TRBV4-2	TGTGCCAGCAGCCATGGGACTAGCGGGCTGTACGAGCAGTACTTC	CASSHGTSGLYEQYF
.	TRBJ2-2	.	TRBV5-1	TGCGCCAGCAGCTTGGGTACTTACGGGGAGCTGTTTTTT	CASSLGTYGELFF
once	TRBJ2-7	TRBD2	TRBV5-5	TGTGCCAGCATGAGAGCGGGAGGCTACGAGCAGTACTTC	CASMRAGGYEQYF
.	TRBJ2-1	TRBD2	TRBV6-1	TGTGCCAGCAGTGGACTAGCGGGAGGTTCGCAGGGGAATGAGCAGTTCTTC	CASSGLAGGSQGNEQFF
.	TRBJ2-3	.	TRBV9	TGTGCCAGCAGCGTAGAGAGCCGCGGGGATACGCAGTATTTT	CASSVESRGDTQYF
.	TRBJ2-5	TRBD1	TRBV5-4	TGTGCCAGCACCTGGGGACAGGGGAATTCGGAGACCCAGTACTTC	CASTWGQGNSETQYF